This T cell receptor (beta chain) was documented in a study of blood T cell repertoires in COVID-19 (TCRdb year 2020). Describing the broader study: Collaborator samples came from the United States, Italy and Spain and covered acute and convalescent phases of COVID-19. The material from the prospective study consisted of cDNA or gDNA derived from T cells, B-cell-depleted T cells, or PBMCs. Subjects who had been exposed to COVID-19, were actively infected with it, or had recovered from it provided the deeply sampled blood TCRbeta repertoires that made up the dataset. The repertoires were released in a freely available public database intended as a resource for research on the immune response to SARS-CoV-2. The samples were drawn from the first 160 participants of the ongoing ImmuneRACE study and from more than 1,000 subjects provided by 6 global collaborators. Sample metadata almost always included a de-identified subject ID, COVID-19 status, age in years and sex. Where HLA class I and class II types were available, the types were taken from metadata supplied by the sample provider, not from assay-based typing. Study-wide findings and limitations: The amount of clinical and demographic metadata varied by source and participant and was provided uncurated.

TCRbeta CDR3 regions were amplified from genomic DNA using the immunoSEQ Assay, a bias-controlled multiplex PCR. The original methods were these. The number of nucleated cells in each sample was estimated from the amplification of reference gene primers within the assay. To quantify the absolute abundance of each unique TCRbeta CDR3 rearrangement, sequence reads were collapsed and filtered. For each sample, productive Simpson clonality was calculated as the square root of Simpson's diversity index over productive rearrangements. Imported from immuneACCESS, the table was reduced by TCRdb to in-frame sequences with V and J called. These copies leave out some clones; in studies compared against another copy, an unresolved V gene accounts for under half, and the cause of the remainder is not known. That table furnishes V, J and clone size, whereas the DNA furnished D and trimming. Within this sample are roughly 150,000 clones, with 65% to 90% of them counted one time only. The ten largest account for about 6.8% of the sample.

Whole blood was collected in K2EDTA tubes by collaborating institutions according to the institutions' own protocols. For TCRbeta analysis, collaborator samples were shipped as frozen whole blood, as isolated PBMCs, or as DNA extracted from either sample type. From the cysteine up to the phenylalanine, the CDR3 has a length of 15 residues. The read is trimmed to its CDR3 DNA, 45 bases read in frame from base 1. V is pruned by 2 bases and J by 2 bases, leaving 1 base of the junction without a gene match. The germline V gene (reference sequence) yields MNHEY for CDR1 and SMNVEV for CDR2. This clone showed up just a few times. Its recognized antigen is unknown. Base qualities are not provided; no much larger clone lies one nucleotide away.

The source is a woman aged 45-65 years in a cohort sampled during active or convalescent COVID-19. Source material: peripheral blood. This chain is built from TRBV27 and TRBJ2-3, and 10 bases in between align with TRBD1. The CDR3 reads as follows: CASSLGTGDTDTQYF. The DNA sequence is as follows: TGTGCCAGCAGTTTAGGGACAGGGGACACAGATACGCAGTATTTT.